This T cell receptor beta chain derives from a study of blood T cell repertoires in COVID-19. Study as a whole: Spain, Italy and the United States supplied samples that represented acute and convalescent COVID-19. In each case, the material was cDNA or gDNA derived from T cells, B-cell-depleted T cells, or PBMCs.

The germline V gene encodes CDR1 LGHNA and CDR2 YNFKEQ. The CDR3 covers 17 residues. Unmatched junction bases numbered 11, after V lost 4 bases and J lost 0 bases. TCRdb's table, derived via immunoSEQ multiplex PCR, lists solely in-frame clones and lacks some. The table shows about 130,000 clones, with about 80% occurring only once. V gene TRBV4-2 combines with J gene TRBJ1-2, with 7 bases identical to TRBD1. The clonotype originates from a woman aged 45-59 years with acute or convalescent COVID-19. Sequenced input: peripheral blood. The CDR3 reads CASSPIARTGANYGYTF. As DNA, the CDR3 is TGTGCCAGCAGCCCCATCGCCAGGACAGGCGCTAACTATGGCTACACCTTC.